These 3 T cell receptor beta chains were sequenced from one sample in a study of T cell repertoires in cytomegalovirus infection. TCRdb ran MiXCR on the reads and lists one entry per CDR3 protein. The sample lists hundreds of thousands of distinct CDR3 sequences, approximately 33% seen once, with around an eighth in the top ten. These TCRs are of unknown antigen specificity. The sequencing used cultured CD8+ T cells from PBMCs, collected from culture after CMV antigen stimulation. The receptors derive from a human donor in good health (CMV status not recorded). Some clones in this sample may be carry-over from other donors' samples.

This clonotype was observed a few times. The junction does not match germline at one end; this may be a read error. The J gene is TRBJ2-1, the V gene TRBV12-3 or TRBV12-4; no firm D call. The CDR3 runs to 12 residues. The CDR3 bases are TGTGCCAGCACTTTAGGATACAATGAGCAGTTCTTC. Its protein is CASTLGYNEQFF.

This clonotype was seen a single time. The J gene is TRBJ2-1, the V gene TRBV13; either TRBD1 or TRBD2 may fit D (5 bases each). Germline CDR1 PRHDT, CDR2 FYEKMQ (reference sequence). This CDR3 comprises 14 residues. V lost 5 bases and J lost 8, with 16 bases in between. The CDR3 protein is CASSPTGARHEQFF. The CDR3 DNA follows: TGTGCCAGCAGCCCTACCGGGGCCCGGCATGAGCAGTTCTTC.

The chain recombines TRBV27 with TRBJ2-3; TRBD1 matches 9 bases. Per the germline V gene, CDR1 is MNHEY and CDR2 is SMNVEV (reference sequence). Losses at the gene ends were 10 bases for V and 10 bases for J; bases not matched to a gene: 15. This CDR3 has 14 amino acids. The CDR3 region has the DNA TGTGCCACCTACGGGACAGGGAAGCACCGATCGCAGTATTTT. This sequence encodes CATYGTGKHRSQYF.